This T cell receptor (beta chain) was recovered during a study of cytomegalovirus exposure and HLA in healthy donors. TCRdb's copy holds only in-frame clones and misses some; the assay was immunoSEQ multiplex PCR. The table records some 170,000 clones, roughly 90% of them present only once. Of note for this clone: Its specificity is unknown.

Study-wide results and limits: Published work reported that the classifier diagnosed cytomegalovirus status with high specificity and sensitivity. CMV antigen specificity of a few CMV-associated chains was confirmed in vitro.

J lost 1 base, V lost 6 bases, and 9 bases had no gene match. The CDR3 runs to 14 residues. Germline V CDR1 and CDR2: SQVTM, ANQGSEA. This rearrangement joins TRBV29-1 to TRBJ2-7, with TRBD1 identical over 7 bases. The sequence came from a woman aged 18-29 years in good health and CMV-seronegative. Sequenced sample: PBMCs. The CDR3 loop reads CSVGTAVMSYEQYF. The CDR3, as DNA: TGCAGCGTGGGGACAGCCGTTATGTCCTACGAGCAGTACTTC.